This T cell receptor (beta chain) appears in the sequencing data of a study of T cell responses to AZD1222 COVID-19 vaccine. Study in general: Timing groups of about 4 and about 12 weeks for second doses were pooled. Study-wide points: Sampling captured repertoires only after the peak T cell response.

Germline V gives CDR1 MGHRA, CDR2 YSYEKL. The CDR3 contains 15 residues. The V segment lost 6 bases and the J segment 2 bases; nucleotides outside the gene matches: 4. Assay: immunoSEQ multiplex PCR; the TCRdb copy retains only in-frame clones and omits some. The data show about 100,000 clones, 92% seen once. A remark on this clone: Its antigen is unknown.

This sequence joins TRBV4-1 and TRBJ2-7; 13 nucleotides align to TRBD2. The source material was peripheral blood, sampled on day 0 of AZD1222 vaccination. This receptor was obtained from an adult in good health. The chain's CDR3 is CASSYGTSGTYEQYF. CDR3 bases: TGCGCCAGCAGTTACGGGACTAGCGGGACCTACGAGCAGTACTTC.